The TCR beta chain described here comes from a study of T cells after yellow fever vaccination. General study results and limits: A weaker but faster secondary response was observed, peaking on day 5 versus 15.

TCRdb called the 5' RACE reads again in MiXCR, with one record for every CDR3 protein. The repertoire consists of 200,000 to 300,000 distinct CDR3 sequences, with 13% occurring once and the leading ten covering less than 0.55%. As concerns this clonotype: What it binds is not known.

This CDR3 comprises 14 residues. With 4 bases clipped from V and 9 bases from J, the junction kept 9 bases outside the gene matches. Looked up from germline, CDR1 is SGDLS and CDR2 is YYNGEE. The chain uses TRBV9 and TRBJ2-1; 8 bases map to TRBD2. The sequencing here drew on CD4+ T cells sorted from PBMCs, taken 45 days after the yellow fever booster vaccination. The sequence was obtained from a man in his thirties or forties who received the YFV17D yellow fever vaccine. The CDR3 loop reads CASSLSGTRGEQFF. The CDR3 nucleotides are TGTGCCAGCAGCCTGTCGGGGACTAGAGGTGAGCAGTTCTTC.